This entry lists 10 T cell receptor beta chains sequenced from one sample in a study of identical twins. TCRdb reanalysed the 5' RACE reads using MiXCR and keeps one entry per CDR3 protein. The sample holds under 800,000 distinct CDR3 sequences, 20% to 25% seen once. These data were also reused for a study on T cells expressing NK-cell markers.

What was sequenced was PBMCs. The receptors originated from a woman aged 18-30 years in good health.

This clonotype was observed at least ten times. The rearrangement uses TRBV20-1 and TRBJ2-5; D is uncertain. The CDR3 has 14 amino acids. Between the trimmed V and J ends, which lost 1 base and 2 bases, there was a span of 11 bases. Per the germline V gene, CDR1 is DFQATT and CDR2 is SNEGSKA (reference sequence). In DNA form, the CDR3 reads TGCAGTGCTAGAGGTCCAGTTCGTCAAGAGACCCAGTACTTC. Translation gives CSARGPVRQETQYF.

This clonotype was seen more than once but under ten times. This chain uses TRBV6-1 with TRBJ2-5; D gene uncertain. Looked up from germline, CDR1 is MNHNS and CDR2 is SASEGT. V was cut by 5 bases and J by 0 bases, with 10 bases left in between. The CDR3 totals 14 residues. The CDR3 reads CASSRTEYQETQYF. The CDR3 DNA follows: TGTGCCAGCAGTCGAACAGAGTACCAAGAGACCCAGTACTTC.

The chain has TRBV20-1 and TRBJ2-1; D not certain. This CDR3 region has 14 residues. Trimming removed 6 bases from V and 6 bases from J, with 18 bases in between. The V gene's germline CDR1 is DFQATT and CDR2 SNEGSKA (reference sequence). DNA of the CDR3: TGCAGTGCCGATAAACTGGGCGCCCGCAATGAGCAGTTCTTC. This sequence encodes CSADKLGARNEQFF.

The chain joins TRBV5-1 to TRBJ1-2, with D uncertain. CDR1 is SGHRS, CDR2 YFSETQ, per germline. The CDR3 is 14 residues long. V dropped 4 bases and J dropped 8 bases, with 18 bases sitting between them. CDR3 nucleotide sequence: TGCGCCAGCAGCCCGCCCGCCCTGGTGGACGGCTACACCTTC. Translation gives CASSPPALVDGYTF.

This clonotype occurred a few times. This rearrangement joins TRBV27 to TRBJ2-7, with TRBD1 matching 11 bases. The CDR3 runs to 15 residues. The germline V gene has CDR1 MNHEY and CDR2 SMNVEV (reference sequence). After removal of 4 bases from V and 2 bases from J, the junction contained 4 bases not matched to a gene. The CDR3 protein is CASSSPGQGAYEQYF. The CDR3 DNA sequence: TGTGCCAGCAGTTCCCCGGGACAGGGGGCCTACGAGCAGTACTTC.

This clonotype has only a few counts. V gene TRBV24-1 combines with J gene TRBJ2-6, with D possibly called TRBD1 or TRBD2 (5 bases each). This CDR3 is built from 15 residues. The ends were cut back, 3 bases at V and 0 bases at J, with 5 bases in the middle. Germline assignment: CDR1 KGHDR and CDR2 SFDVKD. The CDR3 DNA reads as TGTGCCACCAGTGATGGGGGCTCTGGGGCCAACGTCCTGACTTTC. The encoded protein is CATSDGGSGANVLTF.

The chain uses TRBV12-3 or TRBV12-4 and TRBJ1-1, with D perhaps TRBD1 (6 bases). With 3 bases removed from V and 10 bases from J, the gap between germline ends came to 9 bases. The CDR3 length is 11 residues. DNA of the CDR3: TGTGCCAGCAGTTTTGGGACAATAGCTTTCTTT. Protein sequence: CASSFGTIAFF.

The rearrangement uses TRBV5-6 and TRBJ2-7; D possibly matches TRBD1 or TRBD2 (5 bases each). The ends were cut back, 4 bases at V and 4 bases at J, with 18 bases in the middle. The germline V gene has CDR1 SGHDT and CDR2 YYEEEE. The CDR3 loop spans 15 amino acids. The CDR3 DNA reads as TGTGCCAGCAGCCATGGCGGTACGGGGCTATACGAGCAGTACTTC. Translation gives CASSHGGTGLYEQYF.

This clonotype was seen more than once but under ten times. V gene TRBV7-8 combines with J gene TRBJ2-1; TRBD2 aligns across 7 bases. The CDR3 consists of 18 residues. The J segment lost 7 bases and the V segment lost 3 bases, leaving 18 bases of the junction unmatched. From germline, CDR1 is SGHVS and CDR2 FQNEAQ. The CDR3 DNA reads as TGTGCCAGCAGCTTGCACCAGGAAGCGGGACCGAGAGGGAATGAGCAGTTCTTC. Translation: CASSLHQEAGPRGNEQFF.

The CDR3 region is CASSLGIVREEQFF. The CDR3 nucleotides read TGTGCCAGCAGCTTAGGTATTGTGAGGGAGGAGCAGTTCTTC. The rearrangement links TRBV7-2 to TRBJ2-1, with D perhaps TRBD2 (5 bases). This CDR3 comprises 14 residues. The ends were cut back, 1 base at V and 10 bases at J, with 14 bases in the middle. CDR1 is SGHTA, CDR2 FQGNSA, per germline.